Only a few counts were recorded for the clone carrying this T cell receptor beta chain. The antigen remains undetermined. The sample is drawn from a study of blood T cells in healthy people across ages. Total RNA was isolated from each sample in quantities of at least 6 micrograms. Findings of the study overall: Not knowing donor CMV status may have confounded expanded clonotype changes.

Trimming took off 5 bases at V and 0 bases at J, with 13 bases between the two ends. CDR3 size: 15 residues. Alongside a J-beta primer mix, a sample-barcoded 5' primer served in a second PCR lasting about 6 to 12 cycles. TCRdb recomputed calls from the 5' RACE reads with MiXCR, one row per CDR3 protein. The sample contains roughly 700,000 distinct CDR3 sequences, 20% to 30% of which appear only once. These same data were also listed under a study on T cells of mothers and their children.

The chain employs TRBV12-3 or TRBV12-4 and TRBJ2-5, with D possibly being TRBD2 (7 bases). This sequence was found in a boy younger than 18 in good health. Material for sequencing was blood. This CDR3 is CASSNREGYQETQYF. In nucleotides, the CDR3 is TGTGCCAGCAGTAACAGGGAGGGCTACCAAGAGACCCAGTACTTC.